The entry below gives a single TCR beta chain sequence along with its context. Using immunoSEQ multiplex PCR, the repertoire was profiled, and TCRdb retains in-frame clones only, with some absent. The sample carries tens of thousands of clones, 90% recorded once. Germline V gives CDR1 LNHDA, CDR2 SQIVND (reference sequence). V gave up 8 bases and J gave up 3 bases, with 20 bases separating them. The CDR3 is made up of 17 amino acids. These data belong to a study of T cell changes during pregnancy in multiple sclerosis. This specimen was peripheral blood, taken in the third trimester of pregnancy. The V gene is TRBV19, the J gene TRBJ2-6; TRBD1 is a possible D gene (5 bases). The sequence came from a female donor in good health, enrolled as a control in a pregnancy study. CDR3 in DNA: TGTGCCAGTCTCGAATATGGGGCCAAGGGTGGGGCCAACGTCCTGACTTTC. This sequence encodes CASLEYGAKGGANVLTF.